This T cell receptor beta chain originates from a study of cytomegalovirus exposure and HLA in healthy donors. Study background: The Caucasian-associated ancestry cluster contained about 80% of the 300 to 400 genotyped donors.

The PCR employed 60 Vbeta primers together with 13 Jbeta primers. The assay was immunoSEQ multiplex PCR, and TCRdb's table has in-frame clones only and misses some. The profile covers 70,000 to 90,000 clones, with 75% to 85% appearing a single time and around 18% taken by the ten largest. The germline CDR1 and CDR2 sequences are KGHSH and LQKENI. The CDR3 is 14 residues long. Trimming pared 6 bases from V and 8 bases from J, leaving 16 bases between. A remark on this clone: Its antigen is as yet unknown.

Points from the study as a whole: Being indistinguishable, some V segments were excluded, TRBV6-2 and TRBV6-3 among them.

V gene TRBV18 combines with J gene TRBJ1-4; D is perhaps TRBD1 (6 bases). The clonotype comes from a man between 70 and 80 years old in good health and CMV-seropositive. The source material was PBMCs. The CDR3 here is CASSPTGGQEKLFF. Written as DNA, the CDR3 is TGTGCCAGCTCGCCTACAGGAGGACAGGAAAAACTGTTTTTT.